The TCR beta chain described here comes from a study of shared T cell receptors in the human thymus. Only in-frame clones appear in the TCRdb table, and some are missing; sequencing was by immunoSEQ multiplex PCR. Counted here are approximately 660,000 clones, roughly 90% occurring once; the ten biggest clones make up 0.0095% to 0.011%. The CDR3 length is 16 residues. The V gene end was trimmed by 3 bases and the J gene end by 2 bases; junction bases not matched to a gene: 9. Germline V gene lookup returns CDR1 MDHEN and CDR2 SYDVKM. The data were also submitted as part of a second study, on human thymus T cells. That report notes: Finnish infants who were healthy and having corrective surgery for congenital heart defects made up the donors. Resections obtained during corrective heart surgery supplied the thymus tissue. Use of V and J genes seemed skewed within the thymic and blood repertoires. The related literature has documented a marked overlap of thymic repertoires among unrelated individuals.

V gene TRBV28 combines with J gene TRBJ2-5, with 7 bases identical to TRBD2. What was sequenced was thymocytes. The source of this sequence is a boy under two years old with a congenital heart defect. The CDR3 reads CASSFEGRAVQETQYF. CDR3 DNA sequence: TGTGCCAGCAGTTTTGAAGGGAGGGCCGTGCAAGAGACCCAGTACTTC.